The 30 T cell receptor beta chains below were found in one sample sequenced in a study of shared clonotypes between healthy human individuals. Repertoires were generated with immunoSEQ multiplex PCR, while TCRdb's copy carries only in-frame clones and drops some. Of around 1,000,000 clones in the sample, roughly 80% were seen once. The sequenced sample consisted of memory CD4+ T cells from PBMCs. Subset given: CD45RA-negative fraction. The receptors were sampled from a man aged 18-30 years in good health. Some clones in this sample may be carry-over from other donors' samples.

A single count supports this clone. The chain carries TRBV7-3 and TRBJ2-1; D unresolved. The CDR3 contains 14 residues. Trimming took 5 bases from V and 9 from J, leaving 17 bases between them. Germline CDR1 SGHTA, CDR2 FQGTGA. The CDR3 spells CASSQRPAKGEQFF. DNA for the CDR3: TGTGCCAGCAGCCAACGGCCGGCGAAGGGTGAGCAGTTCTTC.

As to this clone: The same CDR3 can be traced to other DNA sequences in this sample. The chain couples TRBV27 to TRBJ2-7; D perhaps matches TRBD1 (6 bases). Germline V gene lookup returns CDR1 MNHEY and CDR2 SMNVEV (reference sequence). The CDR3 length is 13 residues. V lost 3 bases and J 3 bases, leaving 9 bases between the germline ends. For the CDR3, the DNA is TGTGCCAGCAGTTTTAAAGGGGGCTACGAGCAGTACTTC. Translation gives CASSFKGGYEQYF.

This chain connects TRBV28 to TRBJ1-4, with 8 bases identical to TRBD1. The CDR3 length is 14 residues. V lost 6 bases to trimming and J lost 8 bases; unmatched junction nucleotides: 8. The germline gives CDR1 MDHEN, CDR2 SYDVKM. CDR3 sequence reads: CASRLGQGHEKLFF. The CDR3, as DNA: TGTGCCAGCAGACTCGGACAGGGACACGAAAAACTGTTTTTT.

The J gene is TRBJ1-2, the V gene TRBV7-3; D ambiguous. The germline V gene has CDR1 SGHTA and CDR2 FQGTGA. This CDR3 has 12 residues. V lost 2 bases and J 11 bases, leaving 12 bases between the germline ends. In DNA, the CDR3 is TGTGCCAGCAGCTTAGCCGATCGGGAGTACACCTTC. Its translation: CASSLADREYTF.

The chain has TRBV4-2 and TRBJ1-5; 9 nucleotides agree with TRBD1. Germline values: CDR1 LGHNA, CDR2 YNFKEQ. V dropped 3 bases and J dropped 0; count of bases not matched to a gene: 6. This CDR3 has 17 residues. Written as DNA, the CDR3 is TGTGCCAGCAGCCAGACACAGGGGGCGCTTAGCAATCAGCCCCAGCATTTT. Translated: CASSQTQGALSNQPQHF.

CDR3 protein: CASSPRQGAFGYTF. In DNA, the CDR3 is TGTGCCAGTAGTCCCCGACAGGGGGCCTTTGGCTACACCTTC. This chain joins TRBV19 and TRBJ1-2; TRBD1 agrees at 10 bases. Germline V gene data show CDR1 as LNHDA and CDR2 as SQIVND (reference sequence). After removal of 5 bases from V and 7 bases from J, the junction contained 7 bases not matched to a gene. The CDR3 is 14 amino acids.

The rearrangement uses TRBV29-1 and TRBJ2-1; TRBD2 aligns across 13 bases. The trim removed 7 bases at V and 6 bases at J, leaving 9 bases unmatched. The CDR3 length is 15 residues. Germline CDR1 reads SQVTM; CDR2 reads ANQGSEA. Here the CDR3 reads CSARLAGGPGNEQFF. The CDR3 DNA reads TGCAGCGCCCGACTAGCGGGAGGCCCTGGCAATGAGCAGTTCTTC.

The chain is built from TRBV5-1 and TRBJ1-3; D perhaps matches TRBD1 (5 bases). With 0 bases removed from V and 3 bases from J, the gap between germline ends came to 7 bases. In germline, CDR1 is SGHRS, CDR2 YFSETQ. The CDR3 runs 14 residues. CDR3 nucleotides: TGCGCCAGCAGCTTGGGGGACGGTGGAAACACCATATATTTT. This codes for CASSLGDGGNTIYF.

The V and J genes are TRBV5-4 and TRBJ1-5, with D possibly matching TRBD1 (6 bases). V shed 3 bases and J shed 0 bases, with 13 bases lying between them. CDR3 length: 16 residues. Germline CDR1 reads SGHNT; CDR2 reads YYREEE (reference sequence). The CDR3 nucleotides are TGTGCCAGCAGCTCCACGGGACATGATAGCAATCAGCCCCAGCATTTT. Translated: CASSSTGHDSNQPQHF.

This clone has a handful of counts. A much larger clone is a single base away; this may be a read error. The V call is TRBV4-2, the J call TRBJ2-3; possibly TRBD1 for D (6 bases). The length of the CDR3 is 14 residues. Germline-derived CDR1 and CDR2 are LGHNA and YNFKEQ. Trimming removed 1 base from V and 4 bases from J, with 9 bases in between. The CDR3 spells CASSQGQDADTQYF. The DNA of the CDR3 is TGTGCCAGCAGCCAAGGACAGGACGCAGATACGCAGTATTTT.

This clone has only one observation. The gene calls are TRBV19 and TRBJ1-3; D is ambiguous. The CDR3 contains 17 residues. Trimming removed 5 bases at V and 2 bases at J, with 19 bases between. Germline V CDR1 and CDR2: LNHDA, SQIVND (reference sequence). CDR3 loop: CASSPRRNKLTGNTIYF. CDR3 bases: TGTGCCAGTAGTCCGCGCCGAAACAAACTGACTGGAAACACCATATATTTT. The variable domain in full, with the rest retrieved from reference TRBV19 and TRBJ1-3, is DGGITQSPKYLFRKEGQNVTLSCEQNLNHDAMYWYRQDPGQGLRLIYYSQIVNDFQKGDIAEGYSVSREKKESFPLTVTSAQKNPTAFYLCASSPRRNKLTGNTIYFGEGSWLTVV.

As regards this clone: It may be a read error: a sequence one base away is much more abundant. The chain combines TRBV28 with TRBJ1-1; D gene uncertain. V gave up 3 bases and J gave up 0 bases, with 5 bases separating them. The CDR3 length is 13 residues. The germline V gene encodes CDR1 MDHEN and CDR2 SYDVKM. CDR3 protein: CASSFPMNTEAFF. The CDR3 nucleotides read TGTGCCAGCAGTTTTCCCATGAACACTGAAGCTTTCTTT. The full variable domain, with the rest looked up from reference TRBV28 and TRBJ1-1, is DVKVTQSSRYLVKRTGEKVFLECVQDMDHENMFWYRQDPGLGLRLIYFSYDVKMKEKGDIPEGYSVSREKKERFSLILESASTNQTSMYLCASSFPMNTEAFFGQGTRLTVV.

The V and J genes are TRBV5-1 and TRBJ2-1, with a weak D call TRBD2 (5 bases). Germline CDR1 SGHRS, CDR2 YFSETQ. Deletions cut 0 bases from V and 5 bases from J, with 15 bases between. There are 16 residues in the CDR3. The CDR3: CASSLAGGLSHNEQFF. The CDR3 DNA follows: TGCGCCAGCAGCTTGGCAGGAGGACTGTCCCACAATGAGCAGTTCTTC.

This clone was observed many times. The V call is TRBV5-5, the J call TRBJ1-1; D not resolved. V was cut by 1 base and J by 1 base, with 8 bases left in between. The CDR3 is 14 amino acids. The V gene's germline CDR1 is SGHKS and CDR2 YYEKEE (reference sequence). The CDR3 spells CASSLWWKNTEAFF. The CDR3 DNA reads TGTGCCAGCAGCTTGTGGTGGAAGAACACTGAAGCTTTCTTT. The full variable domain, its missing parts supplied by reference TRBV5-5 and TRBJ1-1, is DAGVTQSPTHLIKTRGQQVTLRCSPISGHKSVSWYQQVLGQGPQFIFQYYEKEERGRGNFPDRFSARQFPNYSSELNVNALLLGDSALYLCASSLWWKNTEAFFGQGTRLTVV.

As to this clone: Within the sample, other DNA sequences also encode this same CDR3. The chain combines TRBV20-1 with TRBJ2-5; D call uncertain. Germline V gene sequence: CDR1 DFQATT, CDR2 SNEGSKA (reference sequence). Deletions cut 5 bases from V and 3 bases from J, with 4 bases between. There are 10 residues in the CDR3. CDR3 bases: TGCAGTGCTGCCGAAGAGACCCAGTACTTC. It codes for CSAAEETQYF.

V gene TRBV5-1 combines with J gene TRBJ2-7; 8 bases line up with TRBD2. Germline-derived CDR1 and CDR2 are SGHRS and YFSETQ. The junction had 5 bases not matched to a gene; V was cut back by 0 bases and J by 3 bases. The CDR3 is 15 residues long. The CDR3 DNA is TGCGCCAGCAGCTTGGAGGTAGCGGGAAACTACGAGCAGTACTTC. Translation gives CASSLEVAGNYEQYF.

The rearrangement uses TRBV4-2 and TRBJ2-4; TRBD1 might be the D (5 bases). The CDR3 is 17 amino acids. V was pared by 0 bases and J by 0 bases, with 12 bases between. Looked up from germline, CDR1 is LGHNA and CDR2 is YNFKEQ. CDR3 protein: CASSQDADSLAKNIQYF. Here the CDR3 DNA reads TGTGCCAGCAGCCAAGATGCCGACAGCTTAGCCAAAAACATTCAGTACTTC.

This clone showed up just a few times. V and J are TRBV28 and TRBJ2-7, with D tentatively TRBD2 (7 bases). The CDR3 runs to 22 residues. V dropped 4 bases and J dropped 0 bases, with 34 bases sitting between them. Germline V gene lookup returns CDR1 MDHEN and CDR2 SYDVKM. This CDR3 is CASSSPLTGLTNEGGVSYEQYF. In DNA form, the CDR3 reads TGTGCCAGCAGTTCTCCATTAACAGGGCTAACTAATGAGGGAGGGGTCTCCTACGAGCAGTACTTC.

The chain joins TRBV6-1 to TRBJ2-7, with D maybe TRBD1 (5 bases). Trimming cost V 2 bases and J 9 bases, with 11 bases left between them. CDR1 and CDR2 from the germline V gene are MNHNS and SASEGT. The CDR3 sequence is 12 residues long. The CDR3 region has the DNA TGTGCCAGCAGTGAACCGGACATCCGGCAGTACTTC. As protein: CASSEPDIRQYF.

This clone was observed at least ten times. Different DNA sequences within this sample yield the same CDR3. The chain has TRBV28 and TRBJ1-5; D is possibly TRBD1 (6 bases). The CDR3 runs 16 residues. V lost 8 bases and J lost 2, with 19 bases in between. Germline V lookup: CDR1 MDHEN, CDR2 SYDVKM. The chain's CDR3 is CASLRGPGGGNQPQHF. The DNA for the CDR3 is TGTGCCAGCCTCCGGGGGCCCGGGGGCGGCAATCAGCCCCAGCATTTT.

The rearrangement uses TRBV5-4 and TRBJ1-1, with 9 bases matching TRBD1. Germline-derived CDR1 and CDR2 are SGHNT and YYREEE (reference sequence). The CDR3 loop spans 14 amino acids. V lost 4 bases, J lost 3 bases, and 4 bases stayed unmatched. As DNA, the CDR3 is TGTGCCAGCAGCCGCCGGGACAGGGACACTGAAGCTTTCTTT. Translated, it gives CASSRRDRDTEAFF.

The chain's CDR3 is CASSRSREGTIYF. In nucleotides, the CDR3 is TGTGCCAGCAGCCGCTCCAGGGAAGGCACCATATATTTT. The chain couples TRBV11-3 to TRBJ1-3; weak D call: TRBD1 (5 bases). With 5 bases removed from V and 9 bases from J, the gap between germline ends came to 14 bases. This CDR3 has 13 residues. CDR1 SGHNT and CDR2 YENEEA come from the germline V gene.

This chain joins TRBV7-6 and TRBJ2-7; 8 bases are a match to TRBD1. CDR3 size: 15 residues. Per the germline V gene, CDR1 is SGHVS and CDR2 is FNYEAQ. The ends lost 5 bases at V and 7 bases at J; junction bases unmatched: 13. The CDR3, as DNA: TGTGCCAGCAGCGAAGGGGGACAGGCCCTTGGGGAGCAGTACTTC. This sequence encodes CASSEGGQALGEQYF.

This chain uses TRBV10-3 with TRBJ2-7, with D perhaps matching TRBD2 (5 bases). The V and J ends lost 8 bases and 2 bases respectively, with 16 bases between them. Germline-derived CDR1 and CDR2 are ENHRY and SYGVKD. The CDR3 consists of 14 residues. The CDR3 sequence: CAISRRGSAYEQYF. The DNA for the CDR3 is TGTGCCATCTCCCGTCGTGGGAGTGCCTACGAGCAGTACTTC.

The CDR3 reads CASSLGTGYYEQYF. Written as DNA, the CDR3 is TGTGCCAGCAGCTTAGGGACAGGGTACTACGAGCAGTACTTC. V is TRBV7-9 and J is TRBJ2-7, with 8 bases fitting TRBD1. The germline CDR1 and CDR2 sequences are SEHNR and FQNEAQ (reference sequence). Germline trimming cut 1 base from V and 3 bases from J; bases unmatched to any gene: 2. This CDR3 is 14 amino acids long.

This clone was seen at least ten times. The V gene is TRBV30, the J gene TRBJ1-5; 7 bases agree with TRBD1. CDR1 and CDR2 (germline): GTSNPN, SVGIG (reference sequence). This CDR3 contains 14 residues. V shed 4 bases, J shed 0 bases, and the junction held 3 bases outside the gene matches. CDR3 in DNA: TGTGCCTGGAAGGGACAGAATAGCAATCAGCCCCAGCATTTT. The encoded protein is CAWKGQNSNQPQHF.

This clone was observed once. The chain recombines TRBV6-5 with TRBJ1-4, with 8 bases aligning to TRBD1. The V segment lost 0 bases and the J segment 8 bases; nucleotides outside the gene matches: 8. Germline CDR1 reads MNHEY; CDR2 reads SVGAGI. This CDR3 has 16 amino acids. The CDR3 here is CASSYSRVTGGEKLFF. The CDR3 coding sequence is TGTGCCAGCAGTTACTCGAGGGTTACAGGGGGGGAAAAACTGTTTTTT.

The V gene is TRBV7-2, the J gene TRBJ2-7; D possibly corresponds to TRBD2 (5 bases). There are 15 residues in the CDR3. Germline V gives CDR1 SGHTA, CDR2 FQGNSA. V lost 1 base and J lost 2, with 12 bases in between. In nucleotides, the CDR3 is TGTGCCAGCAGCTTAGGGACGGGGTTCCCCTACGAGCAGTACTTC. Its protein is CASSLGTGFPYEQYF.

This clone was recorded a few times. The CDR3 sequence is CASSLTGSDTEAFF. The CDR3, as DNA: TGCGCCAGCAGCTTGACGGGAAGTGACACTGAAGCTTTCTTT. The V and J genes are TRBV5-1 and TRBJ1-1, with D unresolved. This CDR3 comprises 14 residues. The V gene's germline CDR1 is SGHRS and CDR2 YFSETQ. Trimming pared 1 base from V and 3 bases from J, leaving 10 bases between. The full variable domain, rest sourced from reference TRBV5-1 and TRBJ1-1, is KAGVTQTPRYLIKTRGQQVTLSCSPISGHRSVSWYQQTPGQGLQFLFEYFSETQRNKGNFPGRFSGRQFSNSRSEMNVSTLELGDSALYLCASSLTGSDTEAFFGQGTRLTVV.

V is TRBV2 and J is TRBJ1-1; D is perhaps TRBD1 (5 bases). Germline-derived CDR1 and CDR2 are SNHLY and FYNNEI. Trimming took 2 bases from V and 1 from J, leaving 11 bases between them. CDR3 length: 15 residues. The CDR3 DNA follows: TGTGCCAGCAGTGAATCTGGGGCCCCGAACACTGAAGCTTTCTTT. Protein: CASSESGAPNTEAFF.